The 30 T cell receptor beta chains given below trace back to one sample, sequenced in a study of identical twins. TCRdb called the 5' RACE reads again in MiXCR, with one record for every CDR3 protein. The sample lists about 730,000 distinct CDR3 sequences, over 20% occurring once. The sample also formed part of further work on T cells expressing NK-cell markers.

Material: PBMCs. Every receptor here comes from a young woman in good health.

This rearrangement joins TRBV10-3 to TRBJ2-3; D remains unclear. The CDR3 extends over 12 amino acids. Per germline, CDR1 ENHRY and CDR2 SYGVKD. The V end lost 1 base, the J end lost 4 bases, and 3 bases lay between the germline ends. Here the CDR3 DNA reads TGTGCCATCAGTGAGTTTGCAGATACGCAGTATTTT. It yields the protein CAISEFADTQYF.

This clonotype was counted a few times. The chain has TRBV20-1 and TRBJ2-7; TRBD1 matches at 7 bases. V shed 0 bases and J 2 bases; nucleotides not matched to a gene: 10. This CDR3 spans 16 amino acids. The V gene's germline CDR1 is DFQATT and CDR2 SNEGSKA (reference sequence). CDR3 sequence: CSARDPALGQPYEQYF. In DNA form, the CDR3 reads TGCAGTGCTAGAGATCCGGCACTGGGACAGCCCTACGAGCAGTACTTC.

This clonotype was seen a few times. The chain has TRBV20-1 and TRBJ2-1; D might be TRBD2 (6 bases). The CDR3 runs to 15 residues. From germline, CDR1 is DFQATT and CDR2 SNEGSKA (reference sequence). The ends were cut back, 3 bases at V and 7 bases at J, with 19 bases in the middle. The CDR3 loop reads CSASALASGLNEQFF. The CDR3 DNA sequence: TGCAGTGCTAGTGCCCTAGCGTCGGGTCTGAATGAGCAGTTCTTC.

This chain links TRBV7-2 with TRBJ2-7, with 9 nucleotides matching TRBD1. The junction had 11 bases not matched to a gene; V was cut back by 4 bases and J by 4 bases. This CDR3 is built from 16 residues. The germline CDR1 and CDR2 sequences are SGHTA and FQGNSA. CDR3 DNA: TGTGCCAGCAGCTCTGCTCCGGGACAGGGTTCGTACGAGCAGTACTTC. This translates into CASSSAPGQGSYEQYF.

CDR3 region: CASSLNRDRDNEKLFF. CDR3 nucleotide sequence: TGTGCCAGCAGCCTTAACCGGGACAGGGATAATGAAAAACTGTTTTTT. This chain uses TRBV9 with TRBJ1-4; 9 nucleotides align to TRBD1. Germline CDR1 is SGDLS and CDR2 is YYNGEE. J lost 4 bases, V lost 4 bases, and 8 bases had no gene match. There are 16 residues in the CDR3.

The chain combines TRBV20-1 with TRBJ2-5, with 11 bases aligning to TRBD2. Trimming removed 5 bases from V and 2 bases from J; junction bases left unmatched: 7. The germline V gene has CDR1 DFQATT and CDR2 SNEGSKA (reference sequence). The CDR3 runs to 15 residues. The CDR3 DNA sequence: TGCAGTGCTCCTATAGCGGGGGGGCTTCAAGAGACCCAGTACTTC. It yields the protein CSAPIAGGLQETQYF.

This clonotype was recorded at least ten times. The chain is built from TRBV20-1 and TRBJ1-1; no reliable D call. V lost 1 base to trimming and J lost 4 bases, with 13 bases between them. CDR3 length: 14 residues. The V gene's germline CDR1 is DFQATT and CDR2 SNEGSKA (reference sequence). The CDR3 loop is CSARGLGFGTEAFF. In DNA, the CDR3 is TGCAGTGCTAGAGGCCTGGGGTTCGGCACTGAAGCTTTCTTT.

The chain carries TRBV5-1 and TRBJ2-7; 7 bases fit TRBD2. The CDR3 runs 16 residues. V trimming: 0 bases; J trimming: 2 bases; junction bases outside the gene matches: 8. The germline V gene encodes CDR1 SGHRS and CDR2 YFSETQ. CDR3 DNA sequence: TGCGCCAGCAGCTTGGTGGATGCTAGCGGTACCTACGAGCAGTACTTC. It specifies CASSLVDASGTYEQYF.

The V gene is TRBV10-2, the J gene TRBJ2-7; perhaps D is TRBD1 or TRBD2 (5 bases each). CDR3 length: 15 amino acids. Trimming shortened V by 0 bases and J by 4 bases, and 13 bases separated the two germline ends. Germline CDR1 reads WSHSY; CDR2 reads SAAADI. Here the CDR3 DNA reads TGCGCCAGCAGTGAGTCGGGGCGGGCGGCTTACGAGCAGTACTTC. This translates into CASSESGRAAYEQYF.

CDR3 bases: TGTGCCAGCACCAGGAGGGGCGGCACTGAAGCTTTCTTT. It yields the protein CASTRRGGTEAFF. The V call is TRBV6-6, the J call TRBJ1-1; D might be TRBD1 (5 bases). The germline V gene has CDR1 MNHNY and CDR2 SVGAGI (reference sequence). The germline V and J ends were trimmed by 7 bases and 4 bases, with 13 bases remaining between them. This CDR3 spans 13 amino acids.

This clonotype was found a few times. The CDR3 protein is CASRSLAGGRTGELFF. The CDR3 nucleotides read TGTGCCAGCAGGTCTCTAGCGGGGGGGCGGACCGGGGAGCTGTTTTTT. The chain is built from TRBV12-3 or TRBV12-4 and TRBJ2-2, with 12 bases fitting TRBD2. The V gene end was trimmed by 6 bases and the J gene end by 5 bases; junction bases not matched to a gene: 7. The CDR3 is made up of 16 amino acids.

The V call is TRBV5-5, the J call TRBJ2-3; D possibly matches TRBD1 or TRBD2 (5 bases each). The germline V and J ends were trimmed by 2 bases and 0 bases, with 10 bases remaining between them. Germline V CDR1 and CDR2: SGHKS, YYEKEE (reference sequence). The length of the CDR3 is 15 residues. In DNA form, the CDR3 reads TGTGCCAGCAGCTTATGGGACCCTAGCACAGATACGCAGTATTTT. This translates into CASSLWDPSTDTQYF.

This clonotype has a handful of counts. This chain links TRBV6-5 with TRBJ1-1, with D possibly matching TRBD1 (5 bases). Between the trimmed V and J ends, which lost 6 bases and 5 bases, there was a span of 13 bases. CDR3 length: 13 residues. Looked up from germline, CDR1 is MNHEY and CDR2 is SVGAGI. CDR3 amino acids: CASRDSGTTEAFF. CDR3 bases: TGTGCCAGCAGAGACTCAGGGACTACTGAAGCTTTCTTT.

This chain links TRBV27 with TRBJ2-7; D is unresolved. The CDR3 contains 15 residues. CDR1 is MNHEY and CDR2 is SMNVEV in the germline V gene (reference sequence). Trimming shortened V by 6 bases and J by 1 base, and 16 bases separated the two germline ends. The DNA of the CDR3 is TGTGCCAGCAGCCCCCTGCGCGACGGATCCTACGAGCAGTACTTC. This codes for CASSPLRDGSYEQYF.

This clonotype was counted between two and nine times. The chain uses TRBV29-1 and TRBJ2-1; possibly TRBD2 for D (6 bases). CDR3 size: 11 residues. Germline-derived CDR1 and CDR2 are SQVTM and ANQGSEA. V shed 5 bases and J shed 9 bases, with 11 bases lying between them. CDR3 DNA: TGCAGCGTTCCCGGGAGAGGTGAGCAGTTCTTC. Protein product: CSVPGRGEQFF.

The sample holds a few counts of this clonotype. The V call is TRBV7-9, the J call TRBJ1-6; no firm D call. Germline V gene lookup returns CDR1 SEHNR and CDR2 FQNEAQ (reference sequence). Deletions cut 5 bases from V and 12 bases from J, with 11 bases between. The CDR3 runs 12 residues. CDR3 nucleotide sequence: TGTGCCAGCAGCCCGATCAGTTTACCCCTCCACTTT. Its translation is CASSPISLPLHF.

The genes are TRBV7-8 and TRBJ1-4; D is unclear. The CDR3 is 18 amino acids. The germline V gene has CDR1 SGHVS and CDR2 FQNEAQ. V was clipped by 8 bases and J by 0 bases, with 22 bases between them. CDR3 sequence: CASSYNAARTATNEKLFF. DNA of the CDR3: TGTGCCAGCTCATACAATGCGGCAAGGACTGCAACTAATGAAAAACTGTTTTTT.

There are a few counts of this clonotype. CDR3 in amino acids: CASSRQRNIQYF. Written as DNA, the CDR3 is TGTGCCAGCAGCAGACAGAGGAACATTCAGTACTTC. The chain uses TRBV11-2 and TRBJ2-4; D may be TRBD1 (5 bases). V was cut by 5 bases and J by 7 bases, with 9 bases left in between. Germline V lookup: CDR1 SGHAT, CDR2 FQNNGV. CDR3 length: 12 amino acids.

V usage is TRBV11-2 and J usage is TRBJ2-2, with unresolved D. The germline gives CDR1 SGHAT, CDR2 FQNNGV. Trimming cost V 0 bases and J 7 bases, with 15 bases left between them. This CDR3 is built from 16 residues. The DNA of the CDR3 is TGTGCCAGCAGCTTAGATCTGTACGAAAATGGCGGGGAGCTGTTTTTT. It encodes CASSLDLYENGGELFF.

On this clonotype: An end of the junction does not agree with germline; a read error may underlie this. The V call is TRBV11-2, the J call TRBJ2-5, with D tentatively TRBD1 (6 bases). The CDR3 consists of 11 residues. The germline gives CDR1 SGHAT, CDR2 FQNNGV. The DNA of the CDR3 is TGTTCCAGCAGCAGAGGGGGGACCCAGTACTTC. Protein: CSSSRGGTQYF. The whole variable domain, remainder taken from reference TRBV11-2 and TRBJ2-5, is EAGVAQSPRYKIIEKRQSVAFWCNPISGHATLYWYQQILGQGPKLLIQFQNNGVVDDSQLPKDRFSAERLKGVDSTLKIQPAKLEDSAVYLCSSSRGGTQYFGPGTRLLVL.

The chain has TRBV20-1 and TRBJ2-5; TRBD2 is a possible D gene (6 bases). Trimming pared 2 bases from V and 4 bases from J, leaving 23 bases between. The CDR3 loop spans 17 amino acids. The germline CDR1 and CDR2 sequences are DFQATT and SNEGSKA (reference sequence). The CDR3 nucleotides read TGCAGTGCTAGAAGGGGACGTGGGACGGGACTTGGAGAGACCCAGTACTTC. Its protein product is CSARRGRGTGLGETQYF.

The chain couples TRBV10-3 to TRBJ2-1; 7 bases map to TRBD2. Germline-derived CDR1 and CDR2 are ENHRY and SYGVKD. The CDR3 sequence is 14 residues long. J was trimmed by 10 bases and V by 7 bases; bases with no gene match: 13. CDR3 DNA sequence: TGTGCCATCACCGAGACCTACCGGGGGGAGGAGCAGTTCTTC. Translated, it gives CAITETYRGEEQFF.

This clonotype was recorded at least ten times. The V gene is TRBV20-1, the J gene TRBJ2-1, with a tentative D call TRBD1 (5 bases). Trimming took 6 bases from V and 0 from J, leaving 12 bases between them. The CDR3 is made up of 14 amino acids. The germline V gene encodes CDR1 DFQATT and CDR2 SNEGSKA (reference sequence). CDR3 amino acids: CSAMGRSSYNEQFF. The CDR3, as DNA: TGCAGTGCCATGGGGCGGAGCTCCTACAATGAGCAGTTCTTC.

This clonotype was seen more than once but under ten times. The chain joins TRBV11-2 to TRBJ2-3, with 8 bases fitting TRBD2. Per germline, CDR1 SGHAT and CDR2 FQNNGV. There are 16 residues in the CDR3. The J segment lost 4 bases and the V segment lost 5 bases, leaving 11 bases of the junction unmatched. CDR3 sequence reads: CASSRLPAGVADTQYF. In nucleotides, the CDR3 is TGTGCCAGCAGCAGACTGCCAGCGGGAGTTGCAGATACGCAGTATTTT.

V and J are TRBV7-6 and TRBJ1-6; no reliable D call. CDR1 is SGHVS, CDR2 FNYEAQ, per germline. The CDR3 runs 15 residues. The V end lost 1 base, the J end lost 9 bases, and 13 bases lay between the germline ends. The CDR3 is CASSLGTGVVSPLHF. The DNA of the CDR3 is TGTGCCAGCAGCTTAGGAACCGGGGTTGTTTCACCCCTCCACTTT.

The chain is built from TRBV7-2 and TRBJ1-4; 7 bases agree with TRBD1. The trim removed 5 bases at V and 8 bases at J, leaving 8 bases unmatched. The germline V gene has CDR1 SGHTA and CDR2 FQGNSA. This CDR3 contains 14 residues. The chain's CDR3 is CASSPGTAREKLFF. The CDR3 nucleotides are TGTGCCAGCAGCCCCGGGACAGCGCGAGAAAAACTGTTTTTT.

The rearrangement uses TRBV20-1 and TRBJ2-7; D possibly corresponds to TRBD2 (5 bases). The CDR3 runs 14 residues. Germline V gives CDR1 DFQATT, CDR2 SNEGSKA (reference sequence). V was pared by 0 bases and J by 2 bases, with 11 bases between. Here the CDR3 reads CSARDLTRTYEQYF. DNA of the CDR3: TGCAGTGCTAGAGACCTTACTAGAACCTACGAGCAGTACTTC.

At least ten counts were recorded for this clonotype. V gene TRBV7-9 combines with J gene TRBJ1-2; no clear D. Germline-derived CDR1 and CDR2 are SEHNR and FQNEAQ (reference sequence). The CDR3 extends over 15 amino acids. V shed 5 bases and J shed 3 bases, with 16 bases lying between them. The CDR3 reads CASSPMQADYYGYTF. The CDR3 DNA is TGTGCCAGCAGCCCCATGCAAGCAGACTACTATGGCTACACCTTC.

The rearrangement joins TRBV12-3 or TRBV12-4 to TRBJ1-3, with D unresolved. This CDR3 region has 13 residues. V shed 8 bases and J shed 3 bases, with 11 bases lying between them. Here the CDR3 reads CASGDLSGNTIYF. CDR3 nucleotide sequence: TGTGCCAGCGGAGACCTTAGTGGAAACACCATATATTTT.

This clonotype appeared a few times. This chain connects TRBV5-1 to TRBJ2-7; 8 bases map to TRBD1. The J segment lost 1 base and the V segment lost 5 bases, leaving 8 bases of the junction unmatched. This CDR3 has 15 amino acids. Per the germline V gene, CDR1 is SGHRS and CDR2 is YFSETQ. The CDR3 DNA reads as TGCGCCAGCAGTTTCGGGACAGGCGAATCCTACGAGCAGTACTTC. Its protein is CASSFGTGESYEQYF. Supplemented by reference TRBV5-1 and TRBJ2-7, the full variable domain reads KAGVTQTPRYLIKTRGQQVTLSCSPISGHRSVSWYQQTPGQGLQFLFEYFSETQRNKGNFPGRFSGRQFSNSRSEMNVSTLELGDSALYLCASSFGTGESYEQYFGPGTRLTVT.